The clone carrying this T cell receptor (beta chain) occurred once. This entry comes from a study of blood T cell repertoires in COVID-19. The overall study: COVID-19 samples from acute and convalescent phases originated in the United States, Italy and Spain. From T cells, B-cell-depleted T cells, or PBMCs came the material, which was cDNA or gDNA.

Trimming took 3 bases from V and 8 from J, leaving 8 bases between them. Per germline, CDR1 SGHNT and CDR2 YYREEE (reference sequence). The CDR3 contains 11 residues. Per the study methods: Reference gene primer amplification gave nucleated cell count estimates. Profiling relied on immunoSEQ multiplex PCR, and the TCRdb table lists in-frame clones only, not all of them. The V and J calls and clone size come from that table; D and trimming were worked out from the DNA. Of roughly 32,000 clones in the sample, roughly nine tenths are singletons; the top ten hold under 4.5%. Sequenced material: peripheral blood. The chain couples TRBV5-4 to TRBJ1-2, with D unresolved. This TCR was sampled from a man aged 60 to 75 with acute or convalescent COVID-19. DNA of the CDR3: TGTGCCAGCAGCTCGCAAAGCGGCTACACCTTC. Translation: CASSSQSGYTF.